A selection of T cell receptor beta chains follows, all from one sample in a study of cytomegalovirus exposure and HLA in healthy donors. Clones were sequenced by immunoSEQ multiplex PCR, and TCRdb holds only the in-frame ones, with some missing. The sample has 110,000 to 150,000 clones; around 83% are singletons. The sequenced sample consisted of PBMCs. The receptors here all came from a male donor in good health and CMV-seropositive. CDR3s include the opening cysteine and the closing phenylalanine or tryptophan. Each record gives: clone size, J gene, D gene, V gene, CDR3 protein, CDR3 DNA. D genes are given only for firm matches. Size is stated for part of the rows, as once, few or many counts, or as a class when the clone is expanded.

>.|TRBJ1-6|.|TRBV5-1
CASSRGGAAFYSPLHF
TGCGCCAGCAGCCGGGGGGGAGCTGCGTTCTATTCACCCCTCCACTTT
>.|TRBJ2-1|TRBD2|TRBV5-1
CASSLAAAGGFQNEQFF
TGCGCCAGCAGCTTGGCGGCAGCGGGAGGGTTTCAGAATGAGCAGTTCTTC
>.|TRBJ2-1|.|TRBV28
CASSTGEQFF
TGTGCCAGCAGTACCGGTGAGCAGTTCTTC
>.|TRBJ2-5|TRBD1|TRBV13
CASSLAGTGGRETQYF
TGTGCCAGCAGCTTAGCCGGGACAGGGGGGAGAGAGACCCAGTACTTC
>.|TRBJ2-3|TRBD2|TRBV6-1
CASKWGGRATDTQYF
TGTGCCAGCAAATGGGGCGGGAGGGCTACAGATACGCAGTATTTT
>.|TRBJ2-3|TRBD2|TRBV27
CASSLYSGPTDTQYF
TGTGCCAGCAGTTTATATAGCGGGCCCACAGATACGCAGTATTTT
>.|TRBJ2-1|.|TRBV14
CASSQVKTRNNEQFF
TGTGCCAGCAGCCAAGTCAAGACTAGAAACAATGAGCAGTTCTTC
>.|TRBJ2-7|.|TRBV7-9
CASSLALESYEQYF
TGTGCCAGCAGCTTAGCGCTCGAAAGCTACGAGCAGTACTTC
>.|TRBJ2-3|TRBD2|TRBV12-5
CASGLVLGRELDTQYF
TGTGCTAGTGGTTTGGTACTAGGGCGGGAGTTAGATACGCAGTATTTT
>.|TRBJ2-1|.|TRBV5-1
CASSGRDIWNEQFF
TGCGCCAGCAGCGGCCGGGACATATGGAATGAGCAGTTCTTC
>.|TRBJ2-7|TRBD1|TRBV30
CAWSPGQGAQVQYF
TGTGCCTGGAGCCCGGGGCAGGGGGCCCAAGTGCAGTACTTC
>.|TRBJ2-7|TRBD1|TRBV7-9
CASSGSGTGGYEQYF
TGTGCCAGCAGCGGATCCGGGACAGGGGGCTACGAGCAGTACTTC
>.|TRBJ2-5|.|TRBV5-4
CASSLGQEETQYF
TGTGCCAGCAGCTTGGGACAGGAAGAGACCCAGTACTTC
>few|TRBJ2-3|.|TRBV27
CASSFYRVRTDTQYF
TGTGCCAGCAGTTTCTACAGGGTACGCACAGATACGCAGTATTTT
>.|TRBJ1-1|TRBD1|TRBV7-9
CASSSTGGVDTEAFF
TGTGCCAGCAGCTCCACAGGGGGCGTGGACACTGAAGCTTTCTTT
>.|TRBJ2-2|.|TRBV29-1
CSVDGQGGELFF
TGCAGCGTTGATGGGCAAGGAGGGGAGCTGTTTTTT
>.|TRBJ1-5|TRBD1|TRBV7-6
CASSLTGQHNQPQHF
TGTGCCAGCAGCCTTACGGGACAGCACAATCAGCCCCAGCATTTT
>few|TRBJ1-2|.|TRBV30
CAWSYREIYGYTF
TGTGCCTGGAGCTACAGGGAGATTTATGGCTACACCTTC
>.|TRBJ2-7|TRBD2|TRBV28
CASSFGTSDSQF
TGTGCCAGCAGTTTCGGGACTAGCGATTCGCAGTTC
>.|TRBJ1-1|.|TRBV30
CAWRGRSEAFF
TGTGCCTGGAGGGGCAGGTCTGAAGCTTTCTTT
>.|TRBJ2-5|.|TRBV7-9
CASSLREETQYF
TGTGCCAGCAGCCTCAGGGAAGAGACCCAGTACTTC
>.|TRBJ2-7|TRBD1|TRBV7-9
CSSSSGQGMGEQYF
TGTTCCAGCAGCTCGGGACAGGGCATGGGCGAGCAGTACTTC
>.|TRBJ1-1|.|TRBV23-1
CASSPRDGDTEAFF
TGCGCCAGCAGTCCGCGGGATGGGGACACTGAAGCTTTCTTT
>.|TRBJ1-6|TRBD1|TRBV27
CASGWDSNSPLHF
TGTGCCAGCGGTTGGGACAGTAATTCACCCCTCCACTTT
>.|TRBJ2-2|TRBD2|TRBV19
CASSLTPSGRSGELFF
TGTGCCAGTAGCCTAACCCCTAGCGGGAGATCTGGGGAGCTGTTTTTT
>.|TRBJ2-7|.|TRBV6-6
CASSYSGGGRYEQYF
TGTGCCAGCAGTTACTCAGGGGGGGGCCGCTACGAGCAGTACTTC
>.|TRBJ2-5|.|TRBV7-8
CASSYQGTQETQYF
TGTGCCAGCAGCTACCAGGGAACCCAAGAGACCCAGTACTTC
>.|TRBJ2-2|TRBD2|TRBV18
CASSYNAREGNTGELFF
TGTGCCAGCTCCTACAACGCGCGGGAGGGGAACACCGGGGAGCTGTTTTTT
>.|TRBJ2-7|.|TRBV29-1
CSVTHSLSSYEQYF
TGCAGCGTTACCCACAGCTTGAGCTCCTACGAGCAGTACTTC
>once|TRBJ2-5|TRBD2|TRBV30
CAWRPPFPVGGETQYF
TGTGCCTGGAGACCACCGTTTCCGGTCGGGGGGGAGACCCAGTACTTC
>.|TRBJ2-7|.|TRBV29-1
CSVGSGATYEQYF
TGCAGCGTTGGATCAGGGGCGACCTACGAGCAGTACTTC
>.|TRBJ2-3|TRBD1|TRBV5-8
CASSLGDRLTNTQYF
TGTGCCAGCAGCTTGGGGGACAGACTTACTAATACGCAGTATTTT
>.|TRBJ2-2|TRBD1|TRBV15
CATSSNDRGNTGELFF
TGTGCCACCAGCAGCAACGACAGGGGTAACACCGGGGAGCTGTTTTTT
>.|TRBJ2-7|TRBD1|TRBV7-7
CASSLGQGGEQYF
TGTGCTAGCAGCTTAGGACAGGGAGGCGAGCAGTACTTC
>.|TRBJ1-1|.|TRBV5-1
CASSLGQYTEAFF
TGCGCCAGCAGCTTAGGACAGTACACTGAAGCTTTCTTT
>few|TRBJ2-1|TRBD2|TRBV29-1
CSAADRGDNEQFF
TGCAGCGCTGCTGATCGGGGGGACAATGAGCAGTTCTTC
>.|TRBJ1-2|TRBD1|TRBV27
CASRRDRGPLGGYTF
TGTGCCAGCAGGCGGGACAGGGGTCCCCTGGGGGGCTACACCTTC
>.|TRBJ2-7|.|TRBV10-1
CASSPGGQNYEQYF
TGCGCCAGCAGTCCAGGTGGGCAGAACTACGAGCAGTACTTC
>.|TRBJ1-1|TRBD1|TRBV10-2
CASSESTGGGTEAFF
TGCGCCAGCAGTGAGTCGACAGGGGGGGGGACTGAAGCTTTCTTT
>.|TRBJ2-7|.|TRBV6-5
CASSPVPGAADEQYF
TGTGCCAGCAGTCCCGTCCCAGGAGCGGCCGACGAGCAGTACTTC
>.|TRBJ2-3|TRBD2|TRBV2
CASSGTSGTDTQYF
TGTGCCAGCAGTGGGACTAGCGGCACAGATACGCAGTATTTT
>few|TRBJ1-5|.|TRBV7-8
CASSLRPGSGQPQHF
TGTGCCAGCAGCTTAAGGCCAGGGTCGGGTCAGCCCCAGCATTTT
>.|TRBJ1-2|.|TRBV9
CASSVDGGEEGYGYTF
TGTGCCAGCAGCGTAGATGGAGGGGAGGAGGGCTATGGCTACACCTTC
>.|TRBJ2-7|.|TRBV7-9
CASSWADYEQYF
TGTGCCAGCAGCTGGGCAGACTACGAGCAGTACTTC
>.|TRBJ2-3|TRBD2|TRBV6-4
CASASGGHTDTQYF
TGTGCCAGCGCCAGCGGGGGGCACACAGATACGCAGTATTTT
>.|TRBJ1-2|.|TRBV5-1
CASKLAENYGYTF
TGCGCCAGCAAATTAGCCGAGAACTATGGCTACACCTTC
>.|TRBJ1-1|.|TRBV7-9
CSSSLRGTGRAFF
TGTTCCAGCAGCTTAAGGGGGACGGGGCGAGCTTTCTTT
>.|TRBJ2-3|TRBD2|TRBV9
CASSVWGGNTDTQYF
TGTGCCAGCAGCGTATGGGGGGGGAACACAGATACGCAGTATTTT
>.|TRBJ2-7|.|TRBV9
CASSVDGGYEQYF
TGTGCCAGCAGCGTAGACGGCGGCTACGAGCAGTACTTC
>few|TRBJ1-1|.|TRBV7-9
CASSFGGLYTEAFF
TGTGCCAGCAGCTTCGGGGGGTTGTACACTGAAGCTTTCTTT